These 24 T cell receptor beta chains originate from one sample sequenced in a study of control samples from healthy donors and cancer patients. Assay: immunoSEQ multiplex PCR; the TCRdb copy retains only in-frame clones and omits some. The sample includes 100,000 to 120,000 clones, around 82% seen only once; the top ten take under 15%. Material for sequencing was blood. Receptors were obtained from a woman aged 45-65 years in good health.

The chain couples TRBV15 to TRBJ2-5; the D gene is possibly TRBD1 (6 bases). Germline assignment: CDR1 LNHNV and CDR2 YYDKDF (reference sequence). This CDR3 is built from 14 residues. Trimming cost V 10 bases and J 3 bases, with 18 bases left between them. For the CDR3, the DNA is TGTGCCATCCCCCCCCGGACAGAGAAAGAGACCCAGTACTTC. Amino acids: CAIPPRTEKETQYF.

The chain's CDR3 is CASSTREAGLYGYTF. CDR3 in DNA: TGTGCCAGCAGCACCCGGGAGGCCGGCCTCTATGGCTACACCTTC. The chain recombines TRBV7-9 with TRBJ1-2; D is unresolved. The ends were cut back, 5 bases at V and 4 bases at J, with 17 bases in the middle. The germline CDR1 and CDR2 sequences are SEHNR and FQNEAQ (reference sequence). The CDR3 contains 15 residues. The variable domain in full, completed from reference TRBV7-9 and TRBJ1-2, reads DTGVSQNPRHKITKRGQNVTFRCDPISEHNRLYWYRQTLGQGPEFLTYFQNEAQLEKSRLLSDRFSAERPKGSFSTLEIQRTEQGDSAMYLCASSTREAGLYGYTFGSGTRLTVV.

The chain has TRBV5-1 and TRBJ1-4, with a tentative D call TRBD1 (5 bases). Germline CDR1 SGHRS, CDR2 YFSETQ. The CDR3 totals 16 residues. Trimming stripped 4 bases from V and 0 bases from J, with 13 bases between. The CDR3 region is CASSPRDGATNEKLFF. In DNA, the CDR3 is TGCGCCAGCAGCCCAAGGGACGGGGCAACTAATGAAAAACTGTTTTTT.

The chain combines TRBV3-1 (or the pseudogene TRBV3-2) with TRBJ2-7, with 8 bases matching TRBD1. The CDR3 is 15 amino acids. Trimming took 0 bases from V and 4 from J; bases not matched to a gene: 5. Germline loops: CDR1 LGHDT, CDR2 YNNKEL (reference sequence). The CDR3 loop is CASSQDFRGRYEQYF. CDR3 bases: TGTGCCAGCAGCCAAGATTTCAGGGGGCGTTACGAGCAGTACTTC.

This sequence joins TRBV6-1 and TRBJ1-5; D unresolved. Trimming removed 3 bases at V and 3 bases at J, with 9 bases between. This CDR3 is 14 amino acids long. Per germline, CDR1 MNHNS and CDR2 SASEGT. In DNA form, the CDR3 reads TGTGCCAGCAGTGATGAAACAGACAATCAGCCCCAGCATTTT. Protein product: CASSDETDNQPQHF.

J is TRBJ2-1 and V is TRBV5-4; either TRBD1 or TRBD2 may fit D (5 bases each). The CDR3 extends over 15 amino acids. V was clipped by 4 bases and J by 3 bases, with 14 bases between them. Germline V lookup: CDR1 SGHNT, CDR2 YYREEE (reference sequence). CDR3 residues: CASSPGPPGYNEQFF. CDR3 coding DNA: TGTGCCAGCAGCCCGGGACCCCCAGGCTACAATGAGCAGTTCTTC.

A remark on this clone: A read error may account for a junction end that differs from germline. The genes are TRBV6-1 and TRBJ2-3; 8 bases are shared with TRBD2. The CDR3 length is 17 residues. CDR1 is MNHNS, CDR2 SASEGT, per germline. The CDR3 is CASSEGGSGARTDTQYF. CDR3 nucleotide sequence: TGTGCCAGCAGCGAAGGGGGTAGCGGGGCCCGCACAGATACGCAGTATTTT.

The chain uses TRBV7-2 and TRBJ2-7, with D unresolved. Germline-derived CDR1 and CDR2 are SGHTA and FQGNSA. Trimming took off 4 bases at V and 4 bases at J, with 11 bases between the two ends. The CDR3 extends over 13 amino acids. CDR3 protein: CASSWRVGYEQYF. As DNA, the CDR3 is TGTGCCAGCAGCTGGAGAGTAGGATACGAGCAGTACTTC.

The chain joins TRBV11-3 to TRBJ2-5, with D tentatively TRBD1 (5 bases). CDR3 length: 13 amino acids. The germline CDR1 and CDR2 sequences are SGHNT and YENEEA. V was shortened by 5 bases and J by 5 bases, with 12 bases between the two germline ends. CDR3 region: CASSGAIRETQYF. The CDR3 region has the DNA TGTGCCAGCAGCGGGGCGATAAGGGAGACCCAGTACTTC.

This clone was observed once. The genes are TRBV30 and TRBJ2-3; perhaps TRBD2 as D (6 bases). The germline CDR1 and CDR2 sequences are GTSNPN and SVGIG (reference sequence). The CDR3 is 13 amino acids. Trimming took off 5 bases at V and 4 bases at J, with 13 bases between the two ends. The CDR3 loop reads CAWSGGAADTQYF. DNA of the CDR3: TGTGCCTGGTCCGGAGGGGCGGCAGATACGCAGTATTTT.

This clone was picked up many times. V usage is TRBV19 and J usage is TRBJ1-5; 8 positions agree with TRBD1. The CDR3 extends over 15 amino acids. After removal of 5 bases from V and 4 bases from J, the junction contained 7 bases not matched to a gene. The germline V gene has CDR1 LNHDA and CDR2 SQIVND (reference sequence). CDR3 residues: CASSPGRQGNQPQHF. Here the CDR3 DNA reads TGTGCCAGTAGTCCCGGCCGACAGGGGAATCAGCCCCAGCATTTT. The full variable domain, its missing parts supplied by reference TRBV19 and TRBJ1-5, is DGGITQSPKYLFRKEGQNVTLSCEQNLNHDAMYWYRQDPGQGLRLIYYSQIVNDFQKGDIAEGYSVSREKKESFPLTVTSAQKNPTAFYLCASSPGRQGNQPQHFGDGTRLSIL.

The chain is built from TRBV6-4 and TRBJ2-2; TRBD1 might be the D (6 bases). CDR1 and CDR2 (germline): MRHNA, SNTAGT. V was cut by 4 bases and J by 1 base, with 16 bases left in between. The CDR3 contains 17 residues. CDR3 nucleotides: TGTGCCAGCAGTGTGGGGGCAGGGGCAAGGAACACCGGGGAGCTGTTTTTT. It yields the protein CASSVGAGARNTGELFF.

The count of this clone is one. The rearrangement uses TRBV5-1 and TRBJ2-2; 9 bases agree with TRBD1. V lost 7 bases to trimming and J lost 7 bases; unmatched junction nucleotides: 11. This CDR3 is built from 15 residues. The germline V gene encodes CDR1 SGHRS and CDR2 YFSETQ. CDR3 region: CASCPGQGVVGELFF. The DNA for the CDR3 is TGCGCCAGCTGCCCGGGACAGGGAGTTGTCGGGGAGCTGTTTTTT. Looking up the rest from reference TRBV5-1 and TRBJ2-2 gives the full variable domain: KAGVTQTPRYLIKTRGQQVTLSCSPISGHRSVSWYQQTPGQGLQFLFEYFSETQRNKGNFPGRFSGRQFSNSRSEMNVSTLELGDSALYLCASCPGQGVVGELFFGEGSRLTVL.

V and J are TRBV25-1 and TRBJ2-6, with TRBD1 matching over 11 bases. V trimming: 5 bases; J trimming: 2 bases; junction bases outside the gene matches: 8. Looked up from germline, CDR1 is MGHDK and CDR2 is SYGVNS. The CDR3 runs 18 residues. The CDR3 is CASSPPGQGGPGANVLTF. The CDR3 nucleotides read TGTGCCAGCAGTCCACCGGGACAGGGGGGACCTGGGGCCAACGTCCTGACTTTC. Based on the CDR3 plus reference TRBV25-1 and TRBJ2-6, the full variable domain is EADIYQTPRYLVIGTGKKITLECSQTMGHDKMYWYQQDPGMELHLIHYSYGVNSTEKGDLSSESTVSRIRTEHFPLTLESARPSHTSQYLCASSPPGQGGPGANVLTFGAGSRLTVL.

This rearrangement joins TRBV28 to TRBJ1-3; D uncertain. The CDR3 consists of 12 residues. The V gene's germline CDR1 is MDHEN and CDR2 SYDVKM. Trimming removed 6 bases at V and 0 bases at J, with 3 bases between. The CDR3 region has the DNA TGTGCCAGCAGGAGCTCTGGAAACACCATATATTTT. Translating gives CASRSSGNTIYF.

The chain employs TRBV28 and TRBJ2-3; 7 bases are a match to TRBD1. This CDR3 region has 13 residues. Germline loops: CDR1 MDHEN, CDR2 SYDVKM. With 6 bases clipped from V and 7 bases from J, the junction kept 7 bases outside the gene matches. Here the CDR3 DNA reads TGTGCCAGCAGGCACAGGGGTTCACATACGCAGTATTTT. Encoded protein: CASRHRGSHTQYF. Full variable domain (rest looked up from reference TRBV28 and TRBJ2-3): DVKVTQSSRYLVKRTGEKVFLECVQDMDHENMFWYRQDPGLGLRLIYFSYDVKMKEKGDIPEGYSVSREKKERFSLILESASTNQTSMYLCASRHRGSHTQYFGPGTRLTVL.

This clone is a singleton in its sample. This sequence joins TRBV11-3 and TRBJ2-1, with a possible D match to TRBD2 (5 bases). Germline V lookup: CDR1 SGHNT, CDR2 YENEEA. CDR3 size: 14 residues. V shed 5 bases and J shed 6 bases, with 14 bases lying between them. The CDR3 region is CASSLRARGNEQFF. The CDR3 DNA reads TGTGCCAGCAGCCTCCGGGCCCGGGGCAATGAGCAGTTCTTC.

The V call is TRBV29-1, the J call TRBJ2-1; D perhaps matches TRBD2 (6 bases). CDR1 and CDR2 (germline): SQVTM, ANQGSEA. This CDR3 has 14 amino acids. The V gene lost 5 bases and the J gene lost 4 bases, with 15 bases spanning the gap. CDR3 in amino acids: CSVRDGSRYNEQFF. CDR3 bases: TGCAGCGTTCGTGACGGGAGTAGATACAATGAGCAGTTCTTC.

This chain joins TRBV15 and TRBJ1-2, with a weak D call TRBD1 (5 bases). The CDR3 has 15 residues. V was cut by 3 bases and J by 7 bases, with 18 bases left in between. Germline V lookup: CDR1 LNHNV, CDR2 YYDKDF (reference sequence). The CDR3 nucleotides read TGTGCCACCAGCAGGATCCGGGACGAACCCCTTGGCTACACCTTC. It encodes CATSRIRDEPLGYTF.

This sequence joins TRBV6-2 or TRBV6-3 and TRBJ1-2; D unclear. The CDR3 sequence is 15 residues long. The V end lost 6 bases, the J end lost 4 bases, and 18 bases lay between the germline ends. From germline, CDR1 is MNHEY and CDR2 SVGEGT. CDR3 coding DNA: TGTGCCAGCAGCAGCACGGAGAACCATCTCTATGGCTACACCTTC. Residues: CASSSTENHLYGYTF.

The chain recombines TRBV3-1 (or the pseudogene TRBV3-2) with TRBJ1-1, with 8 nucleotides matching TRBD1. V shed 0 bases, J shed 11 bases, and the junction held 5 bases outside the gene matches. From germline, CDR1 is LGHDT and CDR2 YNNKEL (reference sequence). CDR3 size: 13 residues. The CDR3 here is CASSQEGQGRAFF. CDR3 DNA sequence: TGTGCCAGCAGCCAAGAAGGACAGGGTAGGGCTTTCTTT.

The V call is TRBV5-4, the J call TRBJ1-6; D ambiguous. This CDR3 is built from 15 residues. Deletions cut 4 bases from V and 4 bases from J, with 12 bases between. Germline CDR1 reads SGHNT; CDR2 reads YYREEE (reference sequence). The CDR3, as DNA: TGTGCCAGCAGCGCCGCCGGGGAATATAATTCACCCCTCCACTTT. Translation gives CASSAAGEYNSPLHF.

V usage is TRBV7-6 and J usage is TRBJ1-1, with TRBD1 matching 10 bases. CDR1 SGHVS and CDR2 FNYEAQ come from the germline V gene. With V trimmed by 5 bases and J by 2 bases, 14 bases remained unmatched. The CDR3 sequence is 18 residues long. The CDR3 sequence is CASSPPGQGRGFNTEAFF. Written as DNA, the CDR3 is TGTGCCAGCAGCCCCCCGGGACAGGGGCGTGGGTTTAACACTGAAGCTTTCTTT.

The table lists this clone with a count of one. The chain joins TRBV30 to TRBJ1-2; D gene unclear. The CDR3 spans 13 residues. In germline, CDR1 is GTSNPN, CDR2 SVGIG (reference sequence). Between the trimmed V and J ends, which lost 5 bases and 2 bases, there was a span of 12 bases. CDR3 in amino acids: CAWRGLGNYGYTF. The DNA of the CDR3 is TGTGCCTGGCGAGGTCTAGGGAACTATGGCTACACCTTC.